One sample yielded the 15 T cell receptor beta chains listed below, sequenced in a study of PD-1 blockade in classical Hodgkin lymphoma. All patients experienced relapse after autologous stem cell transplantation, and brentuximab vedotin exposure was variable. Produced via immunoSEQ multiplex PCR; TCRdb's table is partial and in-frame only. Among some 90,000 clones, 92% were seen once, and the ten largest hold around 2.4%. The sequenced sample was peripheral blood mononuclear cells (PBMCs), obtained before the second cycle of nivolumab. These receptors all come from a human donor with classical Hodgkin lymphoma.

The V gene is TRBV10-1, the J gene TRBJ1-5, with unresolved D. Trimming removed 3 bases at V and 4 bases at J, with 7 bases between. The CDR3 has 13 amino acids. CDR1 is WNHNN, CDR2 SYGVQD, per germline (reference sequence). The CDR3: CASSEQPNQPQHF. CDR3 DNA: TGCGCCAGCAGTGAACAGCCGAATCAGCCCCAGCATTTT.

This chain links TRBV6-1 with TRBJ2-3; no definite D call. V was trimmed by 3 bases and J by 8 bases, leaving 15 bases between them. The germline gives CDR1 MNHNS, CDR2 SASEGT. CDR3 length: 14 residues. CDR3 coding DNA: TGTGCCAGCAGTGACGGGCCCCCGGAGAGTACGCAGTATTTT. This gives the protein CASSDGPPESTQYF.

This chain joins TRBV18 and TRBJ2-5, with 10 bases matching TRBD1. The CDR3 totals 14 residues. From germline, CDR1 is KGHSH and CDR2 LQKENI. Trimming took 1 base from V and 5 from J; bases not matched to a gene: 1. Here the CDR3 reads CASSPRDRGETQYF. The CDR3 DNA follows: TGTGCCAGCTCACCACGGGACAGGGGCGAGACCCAGTACTTC.

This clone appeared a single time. In nucleotides, the CDR3 is TGTGCCAGTAGTATTTCCGGGAGGGCCTCCGAGCAGTACTTC. It encodes CASSISGRASEQYF. The gene calls are TRBV19 and TRBJ2-7; TRBD2 aligns across 8 bases. The junction had 7 bases not matched to a gene; V was cut back by 3 bases and J by 6 bases. Germline V gene data show CDR1 as LNHDA and CDR2 as SQIVND (reference sequence). The CDR3 is 14 amino acids.

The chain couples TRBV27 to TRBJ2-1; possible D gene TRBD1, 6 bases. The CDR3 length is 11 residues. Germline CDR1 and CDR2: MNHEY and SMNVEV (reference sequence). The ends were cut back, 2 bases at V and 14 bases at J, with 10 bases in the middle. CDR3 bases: TGTGCCAGCAGTTTAGGACAGCGCGAGTTCTTC. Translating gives CASSLGQREFF.

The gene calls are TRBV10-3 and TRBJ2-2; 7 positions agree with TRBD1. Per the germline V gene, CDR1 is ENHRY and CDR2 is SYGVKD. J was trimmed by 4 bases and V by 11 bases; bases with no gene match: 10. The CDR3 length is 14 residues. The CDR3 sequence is CALQGDSLTGELFF. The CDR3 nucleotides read TGTGCCTTACAAGGGGACAGCCTCACCGGGGAGCTGTTTTTT.

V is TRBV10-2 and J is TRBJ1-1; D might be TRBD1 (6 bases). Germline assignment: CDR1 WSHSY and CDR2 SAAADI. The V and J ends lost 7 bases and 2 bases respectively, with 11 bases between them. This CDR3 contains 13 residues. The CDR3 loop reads CASIGGGNTEAFF. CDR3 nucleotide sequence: TGCGCCAGCATTGGGGGGGGCAACACTGAAGCTTTCTTT.

The CDR3 DNA reads as TGTGCCAGCAGTGTTGGCACCTTAAACTATGGCTACACCTTC. Translated, it gives CASSVGTLNYGYTF. V and J are TRBV2 and TRBJ1-2; D not resolved. This CDR3 spans 14 amino acids. Germline-derived CDR1 and CDR2 are SNHLY and FYNNEI. Between the trimmed V and J ends, which lost 4 bases and 2 bases, there was a span of 11 bases.

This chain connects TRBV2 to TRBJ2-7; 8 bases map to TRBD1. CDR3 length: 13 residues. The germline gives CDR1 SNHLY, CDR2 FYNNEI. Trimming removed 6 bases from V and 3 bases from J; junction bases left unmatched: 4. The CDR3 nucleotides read TGTGCCAGCAGCCGGGACAGGAACTACGAGCAGTACTTC. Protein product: CASSRDRNYEQYF.

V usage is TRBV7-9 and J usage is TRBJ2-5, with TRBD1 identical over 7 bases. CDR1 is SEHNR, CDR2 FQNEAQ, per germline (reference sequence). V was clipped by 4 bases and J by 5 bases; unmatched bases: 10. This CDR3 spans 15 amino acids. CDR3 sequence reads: CASSSAGGRGETQYF. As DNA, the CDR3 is TGTGCCAGCAGCTCGGCAGGGGGACGAGGGGAGACCCAGTACTTC.

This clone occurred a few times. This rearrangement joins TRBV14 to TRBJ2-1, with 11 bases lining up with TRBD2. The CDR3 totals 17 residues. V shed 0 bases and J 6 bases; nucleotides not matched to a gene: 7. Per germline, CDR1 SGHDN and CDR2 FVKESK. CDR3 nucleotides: TGTGCCAGCAGCCAAGACCTTAGCGGGAGGGCCCTCAATGAGCAGTTCTTC. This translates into CASSQDLSGRALNEQFF.

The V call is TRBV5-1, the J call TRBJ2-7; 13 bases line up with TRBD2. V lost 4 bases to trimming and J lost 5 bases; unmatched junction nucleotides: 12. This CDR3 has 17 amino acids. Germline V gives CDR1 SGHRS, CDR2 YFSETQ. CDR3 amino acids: CASSVRTSGRAQNEQYF. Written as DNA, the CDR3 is TGCGCCAGCAGCGTTCGCACTAGCGGGAGGGCCCAGAACGAGCAGTACTTC.

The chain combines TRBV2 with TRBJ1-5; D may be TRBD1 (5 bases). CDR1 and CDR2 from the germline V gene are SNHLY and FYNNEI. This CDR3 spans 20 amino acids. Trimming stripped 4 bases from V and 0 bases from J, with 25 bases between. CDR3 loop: CASSVPSDSRGKDSNQPQHF. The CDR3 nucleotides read TGTGCCAGCAGTGTCCCTTCCGACAGTAGGGGAAAAGATAGCAATCAGCCCCAGCATTTT.

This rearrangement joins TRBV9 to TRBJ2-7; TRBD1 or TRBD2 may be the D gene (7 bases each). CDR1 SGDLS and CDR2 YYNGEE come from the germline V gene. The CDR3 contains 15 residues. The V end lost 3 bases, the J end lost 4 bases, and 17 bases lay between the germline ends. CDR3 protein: CASSEGGTEPYEQYF. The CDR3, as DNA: TGTGCCAGCAGCGAGGGGGGGACAGAACCGTACGAGCAGTACTTC. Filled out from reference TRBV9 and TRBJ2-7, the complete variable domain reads DSGVTQTPKHLITATGQRVTLRCSPRSGDLSVYWYQQSLDQGLQFLIQYYNGEERAKGNILERFSAQQFPDLHSELNLSSLELGDSALYFCASSEGGTEPYEQYFGPGTRLTVT.

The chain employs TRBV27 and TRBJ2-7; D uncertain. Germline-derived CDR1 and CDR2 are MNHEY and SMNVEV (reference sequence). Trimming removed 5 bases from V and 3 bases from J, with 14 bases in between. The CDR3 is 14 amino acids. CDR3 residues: CASSPIFGSYEQYF. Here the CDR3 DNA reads TGTGCCAGCAGTCCCATTTTCGGCAGCTACGAGCAGTACTTC.